The clone carrying this TCR beta chain is a singleton in its sample. The data originate from a study of CD8 T cells in Susac syndrome. The length of the CDR3 is 13 residues. CDR1 SQVTM and CDR2 ANQGSEA come from the germline V gene. With 2 bases removed from V and 0 bases from J, the gap between germline ends came to 7 bases. Reverse transcription of roughly 0.45 to 1 ug RNA was performed with random hexamers. TCR beta CDR3 was amplified by immunoSEQ covering 54 Vbeta and 13 Jbeta. TCRdb called the immunoSEQ multiplex PCR reads again in MiXCR, with one record for every CDR3 protein. This table has around 170,000 distinct CDR3 sequences, 90% to 97% appearing once.

The origin of this receptor is a human donor with Susac syndrome. The chain is built from TRBV29-1 and TRBJ1-1; D not certain. Source material: CD4+ T cells from PBMCs. The CDR3 DNA reads as TGCAGCGTTGAAATAACACTGAACACTGAAGCTTTCTTT. Residues: CSVEITLNTEAFF.